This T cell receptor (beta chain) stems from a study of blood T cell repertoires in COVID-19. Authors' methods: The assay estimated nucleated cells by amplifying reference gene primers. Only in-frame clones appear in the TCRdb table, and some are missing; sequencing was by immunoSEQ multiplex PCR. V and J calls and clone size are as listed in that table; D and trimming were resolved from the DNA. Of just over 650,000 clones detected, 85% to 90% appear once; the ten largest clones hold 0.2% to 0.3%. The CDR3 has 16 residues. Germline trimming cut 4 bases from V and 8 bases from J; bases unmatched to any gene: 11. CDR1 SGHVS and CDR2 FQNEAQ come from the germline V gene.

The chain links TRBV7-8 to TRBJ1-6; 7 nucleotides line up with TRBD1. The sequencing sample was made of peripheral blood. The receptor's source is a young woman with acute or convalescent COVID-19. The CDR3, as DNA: TGTGCCAGCAGCTACCCGTACAGGGGACGAGATTCACCCCTCCACTTT. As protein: CASSYPYRGRDSPLHF.